The sequence of this TCR beta chain was determined in a study of human T cells and chemical hapten exposure. Study at large: 0.01% DPC was applied to the upper back in patch tests, which were read at 6 days. Affected patients, primarily female, had alopecia areata, totalis or universalis.

Whole-study results and caveats: The formation of large CDR3 similarity clusters by expanded TCRs significantly exceeded that of controls.

Germline V gives CDR1 KGHSH, CDR2 LQKENI. V lost 2 bases to trimming and J lost 3 bases; unmatched junction nucleotides: 10. The CDR3 is 16 amino acids. This clonotype was found many times. Antigen: not known. The library labeled individual cDNA molecules by adding unique molecular identifiers to them. TCRdb called the RACE reads again in MiXCR, with one record for every CDR3 protein. Among roughly 90,000 distinct CDR3 sequences listed, roughly a tenth were seen once. Time point in this sample: patch test 3, about 24 weeks after DPC sensitization. Regarding treatment: therapeutic diphenylcyclopropenone sensitization with weekly scalp DPC.

This receptor was identified in a woman aged 25 to 39 with alopecia areata. Some clones in this sample may be carry-over from other donors' samples. The J gene is TRBJ2-7, the V gene TRBV18; 7 bases are shared with TRBD2. The specimen was whole blood, collected in connection with sensitization to the hapten diphenylcyclopropenone (DPC). CDR3 DNA: TGTGCCAGCTCACCAAGCGGGACGGCAGGACTCTACGAGCAGTACTTC. It encodes CASSPSGTAGLYEQYF.